Listed here is a single T cell receptor (beta chain). Its antigen is currently unknown. The sample belongs to a study of cytomegalovirus exposure and HLA in healthy donors. A multiplex PCR was run with 60 Vbeta primers and 13 Jbeta primers. Libraries were prepared by immunoSEQ multiplex PCR; TCRdb keeps only in-frame clonotypes and omits some of them. The sample shows over 150,000 clones, roughly 80% of them seen only once. Study-wide findings and caveats: Follow-up analysis seemed to connect common viral pathogens with several of the most significant clusters identified. CMV serostatus stood as the only immune exposure information on hand.

Germline V gene lookup returns CDR1 SGHNT and CDR2 YYREEE (reference sequence). This CDR3 contains 15 residues. The V end was cut by 4 bases, the J end by 3 bases, with 16 bases between. Sequenced material: PBMCs. J is TRBJ1-2 and V is TRBV5-4, with D perhaps TRBD1 (6 bases). The receptor was isolated from a girl aged 2 to 9 in good health and CMV-seropositive. The chain's CDR3 is CASSKKGVRDYGYTF. The CDR3 DNA follows: TGTGCCAGCAGCAAAAAGGGGGTCAGGGACTATGGCTACACCTTC.